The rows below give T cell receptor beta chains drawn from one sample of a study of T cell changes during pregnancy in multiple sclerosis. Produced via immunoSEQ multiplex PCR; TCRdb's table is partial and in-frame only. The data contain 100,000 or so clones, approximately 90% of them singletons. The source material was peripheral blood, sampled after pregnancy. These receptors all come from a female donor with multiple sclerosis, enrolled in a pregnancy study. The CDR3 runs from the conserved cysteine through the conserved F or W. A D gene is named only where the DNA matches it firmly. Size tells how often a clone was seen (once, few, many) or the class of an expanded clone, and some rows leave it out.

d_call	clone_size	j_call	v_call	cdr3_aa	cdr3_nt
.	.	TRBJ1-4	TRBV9	CASSGRDIGTNEKLFF	TGTGCCAGCAGCGGACGGGACATCGGAACTAATGAAAAACTGTTTTTT
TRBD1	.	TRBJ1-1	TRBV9	CASSQQPQGAAEAFF	TGTGCCAGCAGCCAACAACCCCAGGGGGCGGCTGAAGCTTTCTTT
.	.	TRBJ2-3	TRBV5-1	CASSLGGGGADTQYF	TGCGCCAGCAGCTTGGGCGGCGGGGGCGCAGATACGCAGTATTTT
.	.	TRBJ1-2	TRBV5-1	CASSFYMTGVGYGYTF	TGCGCCAGCAGCTTTTACATGACAGGAGTAGGATATGGCTACACCTTC
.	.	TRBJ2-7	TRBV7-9	CASSLRLGRDEQYF	TGTGCCAGCAGCTTGCGGCTCGGCAGGGACGAGCAGTACTTC
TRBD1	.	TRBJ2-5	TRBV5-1	CASSSPRTGTSKETQYF	TGCGCCAGCAGCTCCCCCCGGACAGGAACCAGTAAAGAGACCCAGTACTTC
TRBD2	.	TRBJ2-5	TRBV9	CASSEYGGTGETQYF	TGTGCCAGCAGCGAGTACGGGGGGACGGGAGAGACCCAGTACTTC
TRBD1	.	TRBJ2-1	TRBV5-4	CASSRQGALVNEQFF	TGTGCCAGCAGCCGACAGGGGGCGCTGGTCAATGAGCAGTTCTTC
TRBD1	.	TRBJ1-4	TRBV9	CASTEGQGSNEKLFF	TGTGCCAGCACCGAGGGACAGGGATCTAATGAAAAACTGTTTTTT
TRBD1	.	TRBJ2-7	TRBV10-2	CASTDRDRASGQYF	TGCGCCAGCACCGACCGGGACAGGGCGTCGGGGCAGTACTTC
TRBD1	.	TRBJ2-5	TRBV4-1	CASSPPSQGGTQYF	TGCGCCAGCAGCCCCCCCTCACAGGGGGGGACCCAGTACTTC
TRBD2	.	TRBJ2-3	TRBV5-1	CASSLGLAGADSTDTQYF	TGCGCCAGCAGCTTGGGACTAGCGGGGGCCGATAGCACAGATACGCAGTATTTT
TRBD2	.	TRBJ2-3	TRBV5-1	CASSLPTSGGYTDTQYF	TGCGCCAGCAGCTTGCCGACTAGCGGGGGCTACACAGATACGCAGTATTTT
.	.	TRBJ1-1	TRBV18	CASSGGTEAFF	TGTGCCAGCTCAGGGGGGACTGAAGCTTTCTTT
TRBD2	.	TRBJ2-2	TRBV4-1	CASSQDIGGANTGELFF	TGCGCCAGCAGCCAAGATATCGGGGGGGCGAACACCGGGGAGCTGTTTTTT
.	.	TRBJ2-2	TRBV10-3	CAIRFAGVSGGELFF	TGTGCCATCAGGTTCGCAGGGGTTTCCGGCGGGGAGCTGTTTTTT
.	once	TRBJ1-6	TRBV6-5	CASSYSNGRNSPLHF	TGTGCCAGCAGTTACTCGAATGGCCGAAATTCACCCCTCCACTTT
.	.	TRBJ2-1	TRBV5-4	CASSLESSYNEQFF	TGTGCCAGCAGCTTGGAGAGCTCCTACAATGAGCAGTTCTTC
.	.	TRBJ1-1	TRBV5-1	CASSLEGAPSNTEAFF	TGCGCCAGCAGCTTGGAAGGGGCCCCCTCGAACACTGAAGCTTTCTTT
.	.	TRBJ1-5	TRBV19	CASRSSRDTYQPQHF	TGTGCCAGTAGATCATCCCGGGACACCTATCAGCCCCAGCATTTT